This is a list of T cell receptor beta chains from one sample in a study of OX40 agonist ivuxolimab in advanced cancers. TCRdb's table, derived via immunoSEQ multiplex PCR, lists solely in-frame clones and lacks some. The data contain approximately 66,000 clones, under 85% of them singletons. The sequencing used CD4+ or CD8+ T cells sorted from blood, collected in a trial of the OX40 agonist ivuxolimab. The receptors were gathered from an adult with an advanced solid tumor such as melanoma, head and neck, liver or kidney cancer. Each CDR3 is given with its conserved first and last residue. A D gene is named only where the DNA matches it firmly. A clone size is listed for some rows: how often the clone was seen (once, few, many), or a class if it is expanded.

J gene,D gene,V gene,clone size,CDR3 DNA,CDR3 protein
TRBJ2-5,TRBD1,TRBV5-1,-,TGCGCCGAGTATCCCGTAGGGGGCACGGAAGAGACCCAGTACTTC,CAEYPVGGTEETQYF
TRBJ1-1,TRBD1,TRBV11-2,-,TGTGCCAGCAGCGGGACAGCGAACACTGAAGCTTTCTTT,CASSGTANTEAFF
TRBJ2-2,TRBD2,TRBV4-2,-,TGTGCCAGCAGCCAAGTGGCGGGGCGGGGGATGGCCGGGGAGCTGTTTTTT,CASSQVAGRGMAGELFF
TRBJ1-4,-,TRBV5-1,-,TGCGCCAGCAGATTTGGACAGCAGAATGAAAAACTGTTTTTT,CASRFGQQNEKLFF
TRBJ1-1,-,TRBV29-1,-,TGCAGCGTTGTACACCCTGGAACCCTGAACACTGAAGCTTTCTTT,CSVVHPGTLNTEAFF
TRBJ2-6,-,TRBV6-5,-,TGTGCCAGCAGTTACTCGAGTTCTGGGGCCAACGTCCTGACTTTC,CASSYSSSGANVLTF
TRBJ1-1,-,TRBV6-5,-,TGTGCCAGCAGTTACTCGGGGTTCACTGAAGCTTTCTTT,CASSYSGFTEAFF
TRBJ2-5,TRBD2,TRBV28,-,TGTGCCAGCCTAGCGGGGGGGCGGGAGACCCAGTACTTC,CASLAGGRETQYF
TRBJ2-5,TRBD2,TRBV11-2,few,TGTGCCAGCAGCCCCGGGACTAGCGGTCAAGAGACCCAGTACTTC,CASSPGTSGQETQYF
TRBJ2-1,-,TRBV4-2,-,TGTGCCAGCAGCCAAGATCTGTTGGATGAGCAGTTCTTC,CASSQDLLDEQFF
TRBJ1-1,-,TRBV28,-,TGTGCCAGCAGCCAAGGGGGAAGCACTGAAGCTTTCTTT,CASSQGGSTEAFF
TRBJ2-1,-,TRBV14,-,TGTGCCAGCAGCGGGGGGCTATACAATGAGCAGTTCTTC,CASSGGLYNEQFF
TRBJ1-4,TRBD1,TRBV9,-,TGTGCCAGCAGCGTTTTCGGGACAGGGAACGAAAAACTGTTTTTT,CASSVFGTGNEKLFF
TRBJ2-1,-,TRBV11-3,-,TGTGCCAGCAGCCTTCGACGGACCAATGAGCAGTTCTTC,CASSLRRTNEQFF
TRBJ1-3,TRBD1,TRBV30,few,TGTGCCTGGGCCACAGGGGGAGCTGGAAACACCATATATTTT,CAWATGGAGNTIYF
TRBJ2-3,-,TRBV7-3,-,TGTGCCAGCAGCTCTAGCACAGATACGCAGTATTTT,CASSSSTDTQYF
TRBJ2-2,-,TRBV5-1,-,TGCGCCAGCAGCTTGGCTGTGGGGGCTGACGGGGAGCTGTTTTTT,CASSLAVGADGELFF
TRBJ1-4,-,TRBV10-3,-,TGTGCCATCAGTGATGCATCAACTAATGAAAAACTGTTTTTT,CAISDASTNEKLFF
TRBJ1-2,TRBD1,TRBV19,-,TGTGCCAGTAGTGTCCGCTCCGGGACAGGGGGCGAGCCCTACACCTTC,CASSVRSGTGGEPYTF
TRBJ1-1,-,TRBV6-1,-,TGTGCCAGCAGCCGTCAGCCACAGGGAGCCGCTGAAGCTTTCTTT,CASSRQPQGAAEAFF
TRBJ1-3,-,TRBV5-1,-,TGCGCCAGCAGCTTATCGGACAGCTCTGGAAACACCATATATTTT,CASSLSDSSGNTIYF
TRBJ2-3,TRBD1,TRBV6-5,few,TGTGCCAGCAGACCCCGACAGGGGAGCACAGATACGCAGTATTTT,CASRPRQGSTDTQYF
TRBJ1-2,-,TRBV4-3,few,TGCGCCAGCAGCCACGTGGGCTCTCATGGCTACACCTTC,CASSHVGSHGYTF
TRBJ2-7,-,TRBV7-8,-,TGTGCCAGCAGCTTTGGGGTATTTAGCTCCTACGAGCAGTACTTC,CASSFGVFSSYEQYF
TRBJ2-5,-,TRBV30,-,TGTGCCTGGAGTTCGGCAGAGACCCAGTACTTC,CAWSSAETQYF